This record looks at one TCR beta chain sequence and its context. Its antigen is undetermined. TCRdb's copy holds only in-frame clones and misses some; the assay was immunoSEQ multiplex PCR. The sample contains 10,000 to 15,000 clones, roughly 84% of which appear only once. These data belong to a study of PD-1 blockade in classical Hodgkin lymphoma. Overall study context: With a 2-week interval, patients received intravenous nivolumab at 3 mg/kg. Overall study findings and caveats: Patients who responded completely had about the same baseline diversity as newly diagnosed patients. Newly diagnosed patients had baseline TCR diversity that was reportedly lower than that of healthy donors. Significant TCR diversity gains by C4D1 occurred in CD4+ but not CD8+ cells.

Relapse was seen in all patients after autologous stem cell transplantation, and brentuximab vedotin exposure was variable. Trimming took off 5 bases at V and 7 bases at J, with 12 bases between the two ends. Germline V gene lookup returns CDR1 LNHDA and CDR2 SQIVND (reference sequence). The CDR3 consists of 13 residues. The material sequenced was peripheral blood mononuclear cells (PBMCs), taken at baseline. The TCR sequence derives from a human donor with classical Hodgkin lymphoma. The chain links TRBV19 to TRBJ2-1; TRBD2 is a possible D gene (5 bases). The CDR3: CASSVSGGNEQFF. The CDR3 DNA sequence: TGTGCCAGTAGTGTGTCAGGCGGGAATGAGCAGTTCTTC.